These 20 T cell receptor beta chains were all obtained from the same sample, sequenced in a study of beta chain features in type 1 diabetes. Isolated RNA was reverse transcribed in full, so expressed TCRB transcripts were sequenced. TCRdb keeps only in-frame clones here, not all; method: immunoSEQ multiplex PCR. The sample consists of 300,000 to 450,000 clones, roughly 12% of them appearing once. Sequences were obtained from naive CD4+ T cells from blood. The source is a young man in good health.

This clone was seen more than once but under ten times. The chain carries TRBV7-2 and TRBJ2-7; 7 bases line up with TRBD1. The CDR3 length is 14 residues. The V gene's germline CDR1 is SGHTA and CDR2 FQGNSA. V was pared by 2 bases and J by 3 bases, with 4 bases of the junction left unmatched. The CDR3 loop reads CASSLQQGNYEQYF. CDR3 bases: TGTGCCAGCAGCTTACAACAGGGGAACTACGAGCAGTACTTC.

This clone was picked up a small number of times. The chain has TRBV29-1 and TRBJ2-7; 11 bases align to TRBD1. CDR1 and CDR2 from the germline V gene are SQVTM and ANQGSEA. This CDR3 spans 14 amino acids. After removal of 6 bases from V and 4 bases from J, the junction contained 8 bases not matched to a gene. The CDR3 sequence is CSVKGQGAWYEQYF. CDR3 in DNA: TGCAGCGTCAAAGGACAGGGGGCTTGGTACGAGCAGTACTTC.

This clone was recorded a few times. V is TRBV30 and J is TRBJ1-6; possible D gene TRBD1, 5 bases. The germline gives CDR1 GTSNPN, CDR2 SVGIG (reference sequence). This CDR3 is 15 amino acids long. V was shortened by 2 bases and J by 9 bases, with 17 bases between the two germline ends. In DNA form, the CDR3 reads TGTGCCTGGAGTAATTGGAGGGGCGGGGTTTCACCCCTCCACTTT. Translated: CAWSNWRGGVSPLHF.

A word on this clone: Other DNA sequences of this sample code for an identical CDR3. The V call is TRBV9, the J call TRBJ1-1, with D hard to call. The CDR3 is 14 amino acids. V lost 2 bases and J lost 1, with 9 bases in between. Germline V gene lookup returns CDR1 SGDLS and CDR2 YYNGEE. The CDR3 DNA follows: TGTGCCAGCAGCGTCACGGGGAGGAACACTGAAGCTTTCTTT. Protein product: CASSVTGRNTEAFF.

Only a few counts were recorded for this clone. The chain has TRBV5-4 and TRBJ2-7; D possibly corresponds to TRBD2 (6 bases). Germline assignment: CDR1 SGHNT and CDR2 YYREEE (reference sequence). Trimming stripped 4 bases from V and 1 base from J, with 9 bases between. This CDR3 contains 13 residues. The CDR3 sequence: CASSTGTSYEQYF. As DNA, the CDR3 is TGTGCCAGCAGCACCGGGACTTCCTACGAGCAGTACTTC.

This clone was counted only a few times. CDR3 in amino acids: CASSQVTVSLGTGELFF. Here the CDR3 DNA reads TGTGCCAGCAGCCAAGTGACAGTCTCTCTGGGCACCGGGGAGCTGTTTTTT. This chain joins TRBV4-2 and TRBJ2-2, with D possibly TRBD1 on 5 matching bases. Trimming stripped 1 base from V and 4 bases from J, with 16 bases between. The CDR3 loop spans 17 amino acids. The germline V gene encodes CDR1 LGHNA and CDR2 YNFKEQ.

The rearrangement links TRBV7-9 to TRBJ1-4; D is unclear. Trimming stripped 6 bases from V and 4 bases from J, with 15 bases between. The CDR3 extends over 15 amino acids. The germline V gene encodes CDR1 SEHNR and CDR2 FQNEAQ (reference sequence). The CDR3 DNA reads TGTGCCAGCAGACATAGCGGTGGTATTAATGAAAAACTGTTTTTT. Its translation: CASRHSGGINEKLFF.

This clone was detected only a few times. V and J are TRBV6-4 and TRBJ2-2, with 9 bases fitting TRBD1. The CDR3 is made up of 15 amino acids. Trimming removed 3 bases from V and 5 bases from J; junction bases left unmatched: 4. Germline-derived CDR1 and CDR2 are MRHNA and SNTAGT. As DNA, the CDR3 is TGTGCCAGCAGTGATGGGACAGGGTCTACCGGGGAGCTGTTTTTT. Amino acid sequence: CASSDGTGSTGELFF.

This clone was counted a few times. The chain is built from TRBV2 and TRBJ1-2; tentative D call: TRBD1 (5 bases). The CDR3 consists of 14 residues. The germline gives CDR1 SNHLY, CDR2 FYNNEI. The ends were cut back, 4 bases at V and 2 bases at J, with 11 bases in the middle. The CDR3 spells CASSGVRGNYGYTF. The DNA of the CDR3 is TGTGCCAGCAGTGGGGTTCGGGGGAACTATGGCTACACCTTC.

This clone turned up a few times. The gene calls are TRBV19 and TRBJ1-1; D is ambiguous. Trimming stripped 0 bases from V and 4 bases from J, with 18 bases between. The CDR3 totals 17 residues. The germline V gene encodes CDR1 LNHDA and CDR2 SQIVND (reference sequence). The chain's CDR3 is CASSIEGSISGGTEAFF. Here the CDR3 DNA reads TGTGCCAGTAGTATAGAGGGTTCCATCTCCGGCGGCACTGAAGCTTTCTTT.

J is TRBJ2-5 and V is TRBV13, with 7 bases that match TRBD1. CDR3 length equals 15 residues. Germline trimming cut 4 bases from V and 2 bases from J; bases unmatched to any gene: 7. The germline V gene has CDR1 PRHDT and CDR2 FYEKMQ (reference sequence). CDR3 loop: CASSSSQGLQETQYF. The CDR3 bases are TGTGCCAGCAGCTCTTCACAGGGGTTACAAGAGACCCAGTACTTC. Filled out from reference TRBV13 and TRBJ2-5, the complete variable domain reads AAGVIQSPRHLIKEKRETATLKCYPIPRHDTVYWYQQGPGQDPQFLISFYEKMQSDKGSIPDRFSAQQFSDYHSELNMSSLELGDSALYFCASSSSQGLQETQYFGPGTRLLVL.

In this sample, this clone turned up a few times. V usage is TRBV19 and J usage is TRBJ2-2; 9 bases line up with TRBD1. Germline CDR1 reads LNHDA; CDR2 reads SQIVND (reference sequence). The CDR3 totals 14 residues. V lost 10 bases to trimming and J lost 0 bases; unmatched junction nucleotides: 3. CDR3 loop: CATRDRANTGELFF. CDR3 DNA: TGTGCCACCAGGGACAGGGCGAACACCGGGGAGCTGTTTTTT.

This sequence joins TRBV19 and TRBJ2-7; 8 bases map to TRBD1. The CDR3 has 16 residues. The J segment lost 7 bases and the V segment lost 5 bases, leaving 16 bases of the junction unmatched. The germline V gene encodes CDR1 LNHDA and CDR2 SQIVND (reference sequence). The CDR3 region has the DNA TGTGCCAGTAGTCTTTCCCCGGGACAGGCGGCAGGGGAGCAGTACTTC. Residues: CASSLSPGQAAGEQYF. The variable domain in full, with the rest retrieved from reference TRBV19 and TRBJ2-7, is DGGITQSPKYLFRKEGQNVTLSCEQNLNHDAMYWYRQDPGQGLRLIYYSQIVNDFQKGDIAEGYSVSREKKESFPLTVTSAQKNPTAFYLCASSLSPGQAAGEQYFGPGTRLTVT.

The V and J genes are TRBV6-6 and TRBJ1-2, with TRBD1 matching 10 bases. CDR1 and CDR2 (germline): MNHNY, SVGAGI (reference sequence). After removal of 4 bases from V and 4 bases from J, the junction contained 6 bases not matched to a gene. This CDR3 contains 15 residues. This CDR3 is CASSFRTGGVYGYTF. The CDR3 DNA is TGTGCCAGCAGTTTCCGGACAGGGGGAGTCTATGGCTACACCTTC.

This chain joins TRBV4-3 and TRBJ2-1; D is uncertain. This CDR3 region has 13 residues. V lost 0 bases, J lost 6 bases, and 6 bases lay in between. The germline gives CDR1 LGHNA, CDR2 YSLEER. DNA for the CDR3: TGCGCCAGCAGCCAAGATTCGGTCAATGAGCAGTTCTTC. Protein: CASSQDSVNEQFF.

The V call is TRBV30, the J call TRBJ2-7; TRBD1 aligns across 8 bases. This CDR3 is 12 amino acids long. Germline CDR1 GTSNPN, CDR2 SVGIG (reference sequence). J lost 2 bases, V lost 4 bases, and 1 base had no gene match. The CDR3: CAWTTGAYEQYF. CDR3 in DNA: TGTGCCTGGACGACAGGGGCCTACGAGCAGTACTTC.

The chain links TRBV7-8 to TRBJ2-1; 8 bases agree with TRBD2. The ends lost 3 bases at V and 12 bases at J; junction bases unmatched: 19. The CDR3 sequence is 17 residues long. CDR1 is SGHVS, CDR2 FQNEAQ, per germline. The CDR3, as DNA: TGTGCCAGCAGCTTCCCTAGGAGCGGGGGTGGACGGTTAGGGCAGTTCTTC. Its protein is CASSFPRSGGGRLGQFF.

The CDR3 DNA is TGTGCCAGCAGCCCAAGTGGGGGGGATCCTGGGGCCAACGTCCTGACTTTC. This translates into CASSPSGGDPGANVLTF. The rearrangement joins TRBV4-2 to TRBJ2-6, with 7 positions matching TRBD2. The ends lost 4 bases at V and 2 bases at J; junction bases unmatched: 8. The length of the CDR3 is 17 residues. Per the germline V gene, CDR1 is LGHNA and CDR2 is YNFKEQ.

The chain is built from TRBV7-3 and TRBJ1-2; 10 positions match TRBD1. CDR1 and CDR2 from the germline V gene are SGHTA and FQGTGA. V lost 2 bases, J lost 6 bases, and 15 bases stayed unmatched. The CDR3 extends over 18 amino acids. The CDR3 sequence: CASSLSGMTGGGLDGYTF. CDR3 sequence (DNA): TGTGCCAGCAGCTTATCCGGTATGACAGGGGGCGGTCTTGATGGCTACACCTTC. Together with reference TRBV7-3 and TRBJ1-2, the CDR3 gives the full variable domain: GAGVSQTPSNKVTEKGKYVELRCDPISGHTALYWYRQSLGQGPEFLIYFQGTGAADDSGLPNDRFFAVRPEGSVSTLKIQRTERGDSAVYLCASSLSGMTGGGLDGYTFGSGTRLTVV.

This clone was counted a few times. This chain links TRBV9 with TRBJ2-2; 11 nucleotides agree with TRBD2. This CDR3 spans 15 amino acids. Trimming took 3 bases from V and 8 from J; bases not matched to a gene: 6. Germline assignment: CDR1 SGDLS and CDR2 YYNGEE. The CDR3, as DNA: TGTGCCAGCAGCGCCCATAGCGGGGGGGAAGGGGAGCTGTTTTTT. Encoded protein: CASSAHSGGEGELFF.